These 31 T cell receptor beta chains came from one sample sequenced in a study of brain metastases from non-small cell lung cancer. Measured with immunoSEQ multiplex PCR; TCRdb has only the in-frame clones, and not every one. The table has about 890 clones, approximately 87% seen once. The sequenced sample consisted of tumor-adjacent normal tissue. Source of these receptors: a donor at least 40 years old with non-small cell lung cancer.

This sequence joins TRBV14 and TRBJ1-1; unclear D gene. V lost 1 base, J lost 0 bases, and 9 bases lay in between. CDR1 is SGHDN and CDR2 is FVKESK in the germline V gene. There are 15 residues in the CDR3. The CDR3 DNA is TGTGCCAGCAGCCAAGGGGGAGCGTTGAACACTGAAGCTTTCTTT. Translation: CASSQGGALNTEAFF.

The chain couples TRBV3-1 (or the pseudogene TRBV3-2) to TRBJ1-3; no reliable D call. The CDR3 contains 13 residues. Per germline, CDR1 LGHDT and CDR2 YNNKEL (reference sequence). The V gene lost 6 bases and the J gene lost 4 bases, with 10 bases spanning the gap. CDR3 region: CASSDPVGNTIYF. The CDR3 nucleotides are TGTGCCAGCAGTGACCCCGTCGGAAACACCATATATTTT.

This clone appeared a single time. The chain couples TRBV24-1 to TRBJ2-7; D uncertain. The CDR3 runs 13 residues. The V and J ends lost 7 bases and 0 bases respectively, with 9 bases between them. Germline loops: CDR1 KGHDR, CDR2 SFDVKD. For the CDR3, the DNA is TGTGCCACCAGGGTCCCAGGCTCCTACGAGCAGTACTTC. It is translated as CATRVPGSYEQYF.

V and J are TRBV15 and TRBJ2-1, with TRBD1 identical over 7 bases. Germline V gene data show CDR1 as LNHNV and CDR2 as YYDKDF (reference sequence). J gave up 0 bases and V 5 bases, and 4 bases lay outside the gene matches. CDR3 size: 15 residues. CDR3 residues: CATSLTGSSYNEQFF. The CDR3 DNA sequence: TGTGCCACCAGCCTGACAGGGAGCTCCTACAATGAGCAGTTCTTC.

The CDR3 DNA follows: TGCGCCAGCAGCCCCGGGAGGGTTGGGGTGAACACTGAAGCTTTCTTT. Translation: CASSPGRVGVNTEAFF. The chain has TRBV5-1 and TRBJ1-1; D is unclear. The V gene's germline CDR1 is SGHRS and CDR2 YFSETQ. The CDR3 extends over 16 amino acids. Trimming pared 4 bases from V and 0 bases from J, leaving 16 bases between.

The chain employs TRBV6-4 and TRBJ1-6, with a possible D match to TRBD1 (6 bases). V was clipped by 6 bases and J by 7 bases, with 13 bases between them. The germline V gene encodes CDR1 MRHNA and CDR2 SNTAGT. This CDR3 is built from 14 residues. The CDR3 spells CASSEFRGNSPLHF. The CDR3 nucleotides read TGTGCCAGCAGCGAATTTAGGGGGAATTCACCCCTCCACTTT.

This clone showed up just a few times. The V gene is TRBV19, the J gene TRBJ2-1; D is unresolved. The CDR3 is 16 amino acids. Germline CDR1 LNHDA, CDR2 SQIVND (reference sequence). The V end lost 3 bases, the J end lost 4 bases, and 16 bases lay between the germline ends. CDR3 nucleotides: TGTGCCAGTAGTATGTCAGCAGGAGCGAAGTACAATGAGCAGTTCTTC. It encodes CASSMSAGAKYNEQFF. Using reference TRBV19 and TRBJ2-1 for the parts outside the CDR3, the full variable domain is DGGITQSPKYLFRKEGQNVTLSCEQNLNHDAMYWYRQDPGQGLRLIYYSQIVNDFQKGDIAEGYSVSREKKESFPLTVTSAQKNPTAFYLCASSMSAGAKYNEQFFGPGTRLTVL.

The chain combines TRBV19 with TRBJ1-2, with D maybe TRBD1 (5 bases). This CDR3 contains 14 residues. CDR1 is LNHDA, CDR2 SQIVND, per germline (reference sequence). V gave up 3 bases and J gave up 2 bases, with 10 bases separating them. The DNA for the CDR3 is TGTGCCAGTAGTATCGGGCAGGGCAACTATGGCTACACCTTC. Residues: CASSIGQGNYGYTF.

The rearrangement links TRBV3-1 (or the pseudogene TRBV3-2) to TRBJ1-1; tentative D call: TRBD1 (5 bases). CDR1 is LGHDT, CDR2 YNNKEL, per germline (reference sequence). V lost 0 bases and J lost 5, with 19 bases in between. This CDR3 region has 17 residues. For the CDR3, the DNA is TGTGCCAGCAGCCAAGATCGGGCCGGAACAGGACGGACTGAAGCTTTCTTT. It is translated as CASSQDRAGTGRTEAFF.

The rearrangement uses TRBV5-4 and TRBJ2-2; no clear D gene. The CDR3 has 16 amino acids. V lost 0 bases to trimming and J lost 5 bases, with 14 bases between them. Germline V gene sequence: CDR1 SGHNT, CDR2 YYREEE (reference sequence). The CDR3 coding sequence is TGTGCCAGCAGCTTGGAATCTGTTGGGTTGACCGGGGAGCTGTTTTTT. Translated, it gives CASSLESVGLTGELFF.

This clone was seen a handful of times. The V gene is TRBV19, the J gene TRBJ2-3; D possibly matches TRBD1 or TRBD2 (5 bases each). V lost 5 bases and J lost 7, with 10 bases in between. The CDR3 contains 12 residues. Germline V lookup: CDR1 LNHDA, CDR2 SQIVND (reference sequence). The CDR3 reads CASSPGANTQYF. As DNA, the CDR3 is TGTGCCAGTAGTCCCGGGGCAAATACGCAGTATTTT.

The rearrangement joins TRBV6-2 or TRBV6-3 to TRBJ2-3; D may correspond to TRBD1 or TRBD2 (5 bases each). Trimming pared 0 bases from V and 3 bases from J, leaving 10 bases between. Germline-derived CDR1 and CDR2 are MNHEY and SVGEGT. The CDR3 sequence is 15 residues long. CDR3 DNA: TGTGCCAGCAGTTACTCGGGGGTTTATACAGATACGCAGTATTTT. Translated, it gives CASSYSGVYTDTQYF.

The V gene is TRBV28, the J gene TRBJ2-7; TRBD2 might be the D (5 bases). Germline lookup yields CDR1 MDHEN and CDR2 SYDVKM. CDR3 length: 13 amino acids. Trimming took 3 bases from V and 2 from J, leaving 8 bases between them. The CDR3 coding sequence is TGTGCCAGCAGTTTGCCGGGGACCTACGAGCAGTACTTC. This encodes CASSLPGTYEQYF.

The chain has TRBV10-2 and TRBJ1-1; a possible D gene is TRBD1 (5 bases). The CDR3 is 16 amino acids. Germline V gene sequence: CDR1 WSHSY, CDR2 SAAADI. V lost 5 bases, J lost 0 bases, and 16 bases lay in between. CDR3 DNA: TGCGCCAGCAGTCCCCGAATCGGGGGGATGAACACTGAAGCTTTCTTT. Residues: CASSPRIGGMNTEAFF.

The chain has TRBV10-3 and TRBJ1-2, with a tentative D call TRBD1 (5 bases). From germline, CDR1 is ENHRY and CDR2 SYGVKD. Trimming cost V 2 bases and J 3 bases, with 10 bases left between them. This CDR3 is built from 14 residues. This chain's CDR3 is CAISEVQGDYGYTF. The CDR3 bases are TGTGCCATCAGTGAGGTCCAGGGAGACTATGGCTACACCTTC.

The chain uses TRBV24-1 and TRBJ1-6; D is uncertain. This CDR3 spans 14 amino acids. The germline V gene has CDR1 KGHDR and CDR2 SFDVKD. Deletions cut 3 bases from V and 7 bases from J, with 9 bases between. This CDR3 reads CATSDGSGNSPLHF. In nucleotides, the CDR3 is TGTGCCACCAGTGATGGGTCAGGCAATTCACCCCTCCACTTT.

The rearrangement joins TRBV10-1 to TRBJ1-5; D is perhaps TRBD1 (5 bases). With 7 bases removed from V and 3 bases from J, the gap between germline ends came to 19 bases. Germline values: CDR1 WNHNN, CDR2 SYGVQD (reference sequence). The CDR3 runs to 16 residues. The CDR3 DNA follows: TGCGCCAGCACCTTAAAACCCCGGGACGTCAATCAGCCCCAGCATTTT. Its translation: CASTLKPRDVNQPQHF.

About this clone: Mismatch with germline at one junction end may stem from a read error. This chain connects TRBV19 to TRBJ2-2; a weak D match, TRBD1 (6 bases). In germline, CDR1 is LNHDA, CDR2 SQIVND (reference sequence). There are 13 residues in the CDR3. CDR3 nucleotides: TGTGCCACCGTACAGGGCGAGGACGGGGAGTTGTTTTTT. Translated, it gives CATVQGEDGELFF.

The chain links TRBV4-1 to TRBJ2-1; the D gene is possibly TRBD2 (6 bases). The CDR3 totals 14 residues. Trimming pared 0 bases from V and 7 bases from J, leaving 10 bases between. The germline V gene has CDR1 MGHRA and CDR2 YSYEKL. The chain's CDR3 is CASSQERDSNEQFF. CDR3 nucleotide sequence: TGCGCCAGCAGCCAAGAACGGGACTCGAATGAGCAGTTCTTC.

This clone has a single count. The junction departs from germline at one end; a sequencing error may be responsible. J is TRBJ2-2 and V is TRBV3-1 (or the pseudogene TRBV3-2), with unresolved D. Germline V gene sequence: CDR1 LGHDT, CDR2 YNNKEL (reference sequence). The CDR3 extends over 16 amino acids. The CDR3 sequence is CASSQGSLGNTGELFF. CDR3 sequence (DNA): TGTGCCAGCAGTCAAGGGTCCCTGGGGAACACCGGGGAGCTGTTTTTT.

The chain joins TRBV6-2 or TRBV6-3 to TRBJ2-1; D unresolved. Germline V CDR1 and CDR2: MNHEY, SVGEGT. Trimming removed 0 bases at V and 6 bases at J, with 9 bases between. The CDR3 sequence is 14 residues long. CDR3 in DNA: TGTGCCAGCAGTTACTCTCAACAGAGCAATGAGCAGTTCTTC. Its translation is CASSYSQQSNEQFF.

This chain uses TRBV6-5 with TRBJ1-1; D is undetermined. Per germline, CDR1 MNHEY and CDR2 SVGAGI. The CDR3 sequence is 13 residues long. Trimming cost V 5 bases and J 3 bases, with 10 bases left between them. Here the CDR3 reads CASSHTEDTEAFF. The DNA for the CDR3 is TGTGCCAGCAGTCATACAGAGGACACTGAAGCTTTCTTT.

The chain carries TRBV19 and TRBJ2-7; D call uncertain. The V and J ends lost 3 bases and 7 bases respectively, with 4 bases between them. This CDR3 region has 10 residues. Germline assignment: CDR1 LNHDA and CDR2 SQIVND (reference sequence). The CDR3 region has the DNA TGTGCCAGTAGTATGGGGGAGCAGTACTTC. It yields the protein CASSMGEQYF.

The V gene is TRBV4-1, the J gene TRBJ1-1, with D possibly matching TRBD1 (6 bases). Germline V gene sequence: CDR1 MGHRA, CDR2 YSYEKL. V lost 4 bases and J lost 1, with 22 bases in between. The CDR3 is 18 residues long. The CDR3 sequence: CASSPLGLKQGRNTEAFF. DNA for the CDR3: TGCGCCAGCAGCCCTTTGGGGCTTAAACAGGGAAGGAACACTGAAGCTTTCTTT.

The chain carries TRBV5-4 and TRBJ1-2; D gene uncertain. The CDR3 has 13 residues. Germline V lookup: CDR1 SGHNT, CDR2 YYREEE (reference sequence). Trimming took off 0 bases at V and 6 bases at J, with 9 bases between the two ends. The CDR3 loop is CASSLGDGHGYTF. CDR3 coding DNA: TGTGCCAGCAGCTTGGGGGATGGGCATGGCTACACCTTC.

V is TRBV6-5 and J is TRBJ2-1, with D perhaps assigned TRBD1 or TRBD2 (5 bases each). This CDR3 is 11 amino acids long. With 11 bases removed from V and 9 bases from J, the gap between germline ends came to 14 bases. Germline V CDR1 and CDR2: MNHEY, SVGAGI. In DNA, the CDR3 is TGTGCCTGCTCTTGGGGGTCTGAGCAGTTCTTC. Translated: CACSWGSEQFF.

The genes are TRBV10-3 and TRBJ2-7; the D is unclear. The V gene's germline CDR1 is ENHRY and CDR2 SYGVKD. The germline V and J ends were trimmed by 10 bases and 7 bases, with 20 bases remaining between them. This CDR3 is 13 amino acids long. The CDR3 bases are TGTGCCACAGCCTCAGGCGAACCTGGGGAGCAGTACTTC. Its protein is CATASGEPGEQYF.

J is TRBJ1-1 and V is TRBV5-6; D may be TRBD1 (5 bases). The V end was cut by 4 bases, the J end by 10 bases, with 14 bases between. The germline V gene has CDR1 SGHDT and CDR2 YYEEEE. The length of the CDR3 is 12 residues. The CDR3 nucleotides read TGTGCCAGCAGCAAGGGCCGGGGACGAGCTTTCTTT. It is translated as CASSKGRGRAFF.

The V call is TRBV19, the J call TRBJ1-3; possible D gene TRBD1, 5 bases. Germline V gene sequence: CDR1 LNHDA, CDR2 SQIVND (reference sequence). The CDR3 loop spans 15 amino acids. Trimming left V 7 bases short and J 0 bases short, with 13 bases between. The CDR3 sequence is CASINYGTSGNTIYF. As DNA, the CDR3 is TGTGCCAGTATAAACTACGGGACCTCTGGAAACACCATATATTTT.

The chain combines TRBV7-2 with TRBJ2-5; TRBD2 might be the D (5 bases). CDR1 and CDR2 from the germline V gene are SGHTA and FQGNSA. Trimming took 0 bases from V and 2 from J, leaving 10 bases between them. The CDR3 is 15 residues long. CDR3: CASSLAAVLQETQYF. The CDR3 DNA is TGTGCCAGCAGCTTAGCAGCGGTCCTTCAAGAGACCCAGTACTTC.

This rearrangement joins TRBV6-5 to TRBJ1-1; 11 bases line up with TRBD1. The trim removed 6 bases at V and 3 bases at J, leaving 3 bases unmatched. CDR1 and CDR2 (germline): MNHEY, SVGAGI. The CDR3 runs to 14 residues. In nucleotides, the CDR3 is TGTGCCAGCAGCATGGGACAGGGGGACACTGAAGCTTTCTTT. It yields the protein CASSMGQGDTEAFF.